This record looks at one T cell receptor (beta chain) sequence and its context. The target antigen is unknown. The length of the CDR3 is 11 residues. After removal of 7 bases from V and 6 bases from J, the junction contained 5 bases not matched to a gene. Germline loops: CDR1 SQVTM, CDR2 ANQGSEA. The sample originates from a study of cytomegalovirus exposure and HLA in healthy donors. Across the whole study: Some 180 million T cells yielded some 120 million unique TCR beta sequences in earlier analysis. Overall study results and limits: What a later analysis reportedly showed was that an Asian-associated ancestry cluster had fewer N-insertions than the approximately 700-donor mean. Donors were assumed by presence/absence analyses to have roughly uniform sequencing depth.

There were likely unrecorded immune exposures, though donors were nominally healthy when sampled. In the PCR, 60 Vbeta and 13 Jbeta primers were used. The repertoire was sequenced with immunoSEQ multiplex PCR; TCRdb's copy has only in-frame clones and lacks some. This table holds about 170,000 clones, roughly 80% found once. This receptor was obtained from a woman under 30 in good health and CMV-seronegative. The chain uses TRBV29-1 and TRBJ2-7; 8 positions match TRBD2. Input material: PBMCs. The CDR3 loop reads CSGREGLEQYF. The CDR3 bases are TGCAGCGGACGGGAGGGGCTCGAGCAGTACTTC.